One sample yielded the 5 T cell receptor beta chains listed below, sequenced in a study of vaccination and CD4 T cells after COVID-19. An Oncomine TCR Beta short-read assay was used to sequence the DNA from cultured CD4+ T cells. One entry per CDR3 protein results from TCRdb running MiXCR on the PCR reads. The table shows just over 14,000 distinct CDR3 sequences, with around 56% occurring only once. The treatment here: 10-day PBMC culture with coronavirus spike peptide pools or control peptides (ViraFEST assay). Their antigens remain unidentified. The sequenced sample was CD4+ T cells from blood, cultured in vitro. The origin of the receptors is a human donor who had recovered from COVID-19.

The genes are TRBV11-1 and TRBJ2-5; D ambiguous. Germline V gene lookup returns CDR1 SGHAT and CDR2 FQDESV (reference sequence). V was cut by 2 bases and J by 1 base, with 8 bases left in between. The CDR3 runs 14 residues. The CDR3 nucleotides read TGTGCCAGCAGCTTAACGGCGGCCCAAGAGACCCAGTACTTC. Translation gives CASSLTAAQETQYF.

CDR3 sequence (DNA): TGTGCCAGCACTAGTAACGAAGGTGGGGAGCAGTTCTTC. Its translation: CASTSNEGGEQFF. The chain carries TRBV2 and TRBJ2-1; D gene uncertain. Germline-derived CDR1 and CDR2 are SNHLY and FYNNEI. V was clipped by 7 bases and J by 10 bases, with 17 bases between them. The CDR3 sequence is 13 residues long.

The CDR3 protein is CASSESSEAFF. CDR3 DNA: TGTGCCAGCAGTGAGTCAAGTGAAGCTTTCTTT. The rearrangement joins TRBV2 to TRBJ1-1; D call uncertain. Looked up from germline, CDR1 is SNHLY and CDR2 is FYNNEI. CDR3 length equals 11 residues. The V and J ends lost 3 bases and 7 bases respectively, with 6 bases between them. The complete variable domain, with remaining parts taken from reference TRBV2 and TRBJ1-1, reads EPEVTQTPSHQVTQMGQEVILRCVPISNHLYFYWYRQILGQKVEFLVSFYNNEISEKSEIFDDQFSVERPDGSNFTLKIRSTKLEDSAMYFCASSESSEAFFGQGTRLTVV.

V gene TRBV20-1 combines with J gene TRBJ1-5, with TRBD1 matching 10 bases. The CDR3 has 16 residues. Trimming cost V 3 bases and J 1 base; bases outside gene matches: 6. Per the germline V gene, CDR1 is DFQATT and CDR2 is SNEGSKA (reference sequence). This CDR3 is CSASPGTGASNQPQHF. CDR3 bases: TGCAGTGCTAGCCCCGGGACAGGGGCCAGCAATCAGCCCCAGCATTTT.

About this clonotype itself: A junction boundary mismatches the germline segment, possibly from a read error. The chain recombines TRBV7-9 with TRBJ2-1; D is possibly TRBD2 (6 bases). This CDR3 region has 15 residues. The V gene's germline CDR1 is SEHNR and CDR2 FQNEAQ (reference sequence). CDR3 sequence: CASRPPGVSYNEQFF. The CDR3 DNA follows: TGTGCCAGCAGGCCGCCGGGGGTCTCCTACAATGAGCAGTTTTTC.